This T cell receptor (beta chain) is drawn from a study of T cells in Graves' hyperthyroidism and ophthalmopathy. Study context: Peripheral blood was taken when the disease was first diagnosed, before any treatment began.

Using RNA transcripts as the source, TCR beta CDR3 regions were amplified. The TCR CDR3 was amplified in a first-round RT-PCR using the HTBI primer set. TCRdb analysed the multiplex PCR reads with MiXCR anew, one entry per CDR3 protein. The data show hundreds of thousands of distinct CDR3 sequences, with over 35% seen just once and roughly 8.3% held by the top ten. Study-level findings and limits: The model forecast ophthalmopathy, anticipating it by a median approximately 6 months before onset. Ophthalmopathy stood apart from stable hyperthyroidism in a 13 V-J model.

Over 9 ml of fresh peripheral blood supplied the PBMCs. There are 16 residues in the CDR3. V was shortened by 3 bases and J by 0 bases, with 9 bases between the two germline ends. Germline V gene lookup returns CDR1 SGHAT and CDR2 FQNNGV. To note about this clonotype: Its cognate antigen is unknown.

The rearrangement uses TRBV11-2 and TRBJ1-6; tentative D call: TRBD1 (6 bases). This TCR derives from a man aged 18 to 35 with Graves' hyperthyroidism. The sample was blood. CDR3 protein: CASSFSDSSYNSPLHF. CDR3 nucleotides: TGTGCCAGCAGCTTTTCGGACAGCTCCTATAATTCACCCCTCCACTTT.